Below, 19 T cell receptor beta chains from the same sample are listed, as sequenced in a study of blood T cells in healthy people across ages. A second PCR of roughly 7 to 11 cycles used a sample-barcoded 5' primer and a J-beta primer mix. Each CDR3 protein gets one entry after TCRdb re-called the 5' RACE reads with MiXCR. Seen here are around 620,000 distinct CDR3 sequences, approximately 30% observed once, and the top ten hold 15% to 20%. The sample taken for sequencing was blood. The source is a woman aged 70-85 years in good health.

The chain is built from TRBV12-5 and TRBJ1-5; 8 nucleotides match TRBD1. The CDR3 extends over 16 amino acids. The J segment lost 1 base and the V segment lost 5 bases, leaving 7 bases of the junction unmatched. Looked up from germline, CDR1 is LGHNT and CDR2 is FRNRAP. For the CDR3, the DNA is TGTGCTAGTGGTCCGCCGGGACAGGTGAGCAATCAGCCCCAGCATTTT. Its protein is CASGPPGQVSNQPQHF.

The chain links TRBV24-1 to TRBJ2-1, with D unresolved. V was clipped by 3 bases and J by 0 bases, with 11 bases between them. This CDR3 has 16 residues. Germline V CDR1 and CDR2: KGHDR, SFDVKD. The CDR3 DNA reads TGTGCCACCAGTGATAGCCCAGGACGCTCCTACAATGAGCAGTTCTTC. It translates to CATSDSPGRSYNEQFF.

The CDR3 is CSARVWDRQETQYF. Written as DNA, the CDR3 is TGCAGTGCTAGAGTATGGGACAGACAAGAGACCCAGTACTTC. The chain uses TRBV20-1 and TRBJ2-5; 7 nucleotides line up with TRBD1. The CDR3 runs 14 residues. Germline CDR1 reads DFQATT; CDR2 reads SNEGSKA (reference sequence). Trimming cost V 1 base and J 2 bases; bases outside gene matches: 4.

This clonotype was detected only a few times. This chain joins TRBV7-2 and TRBJ2-3; TRBD1 aligns across 8 bases. The CDR3 has 13 amino acids. The germline V gene encodes CDR1 SGHTA and CDR2 FQGNSA. V lost 6 bases and J lost 5; bases outside the gene matches: 4. CDR3: CASSTRGQDTQYF. DNA of the CDR3: TGTGCCAGCAGTACCAGGGGGCAAGATACGCAGTATTTT.

This clonotype was seen only a few times. In nucleotides, the CDR3 is TGCGCCAGCAGCTTTCTGGGCGGGGGGAATGAGCAGTTCTTC. Translating it yields CASSFLGGGNEQFF. This chain uses TRBV5-1 with TRBJ2-5; 8 bases align to TRBD2. With the DNA end fitting TRBJ2-1 better, the J assignment may be wrong. This CDR3 has 14 residues. CDR1 is SGHRS, CDR2 YFSETQ, per germline.

This chain links TRBV2 with TRBJ2-1; 11 bases are shared with TRBD2. V lost 6 bases to trimming and J lost 0 bases; unmatched junction nucleotides: 10. The CDR3 totals 18 residues. Germline V gives CDR1 SNHLY, CDR2 FYNNEI. CDR3 residues: CASRLAGGLRTSYNEQFF. The CDR3 bases are TGTGCCAGCAGGCTAGCGGGGGGTCTTCGAACCTCCTACAATGAGCAGTTCTTC. The full variable domain, rest sourced from reference TRBV2 and TRBJ2-1, is EPEVTQTPSHQVTQMGQEVILRCVPISNHLYFYWYRQILGQKVEFLVSFYNNEISEKSEIFDDQFSVERPDGSNFTLKIRSTKLEDSAMYFCASRLAGGLRTSYNEQFFGPGTRLTVL.

V is TRBV7-9 and J is TRBJ2-7, with TRBD2 identical over 7 bases. CDR3 length: 15 amino acids. The germline gives CDR1 SEHNR, CDR2 FQNEAQ (reference sequence). V shed 2 bases, J shed 1 base, and the junction held 5 bases outside the gene matches. CDR3 loop: CASSLSGGWSYEQYF. In DNA, the CDR3 is TGTGCCAGCAGCTTATCGGGGGGTTGGTCCTACGAGCAGTACTTC.

The CDR3 reads CSAQKQGSTDTQYF. As DNA, the CDR3 is TGCAGTGCTCAGAAACAGGGGAGCACAGATACGCAGTATTTT. The gene calls are TRBV20-1 and TRBJ2-3, with 7 bases that match TRBD1. The V segment lost 5 bases and the J segment 0 bases; nucleotides outside the gene matches: 5. Germline CDR1 and CDR2: DFQATT and SNEGSKA (reference sequence). The CDR3 runs to 14 residues.

The V and J genes are TRBV24-1 and TRBJ2-2, with TRBD1 matching over 10 bases. Per germline, CDR1 KGHDR and CDR2 SFDVKD. Germline trimming cut 4 bases from V and 7 bases from J; bases unmatched to any gene: 5. The CDR3 length is 15 residues. The CDR3 reads CATSDGTGVFGELFF. The CDR3 coding sequence is TGTGCCACCAGTGACGGGACAGGGGTATTCGGGGAGCTGTTTTTT.

The gene calls are TRBV5-5 and TRBJ2-1; 8 nucleotides line up with TRBD2. The length of the CDR3 is 18 residues. The germline gives CDR1 SGHKS, CDR2 YYEKEE (reference sequence). The V and J ends lost 1 base and 0 bases, in that order; junction bases with no gene match: 9. The chain's CDR3 is CASSLRLSGGISYNEQFF. The CDR3 region has the DNA TGTGCCAGCAGCTTGAGGTTAAGCGGGGGAATCTCCTACAATGAGCAGTTCTTC.

This clonotype was counted only a few times. The chain links TRBV6-1 to TRBJ2-2; TRBD1 might be the D (6 bases). V lost 6 bases and J 3 bases, leaving 17 bases between the germline ends. CDR3 size: 16 residues. CDR1 and CDR2 from the germline V gene are MNHNS and SASEGT. CDR3 residues: CASRGAGVTYTGELFF. Here the CDR3 DNA reads TGTGCCAGCAGAGGCGCAGGGGTAACGTACACCGGGGAGCTGTTTTTT.

This clonotype was observed a handful of times. The J gene is TRBJ2-4, the V gene TRBV29-1, with no clear D. The CDR3 runs 14 residues. The germline gives CDR1 SQVTM, CDR2 ANQGSEA. Trimming removed 7 bases from V and 0 bases from J, with 13 bases in between. The CDR3 sequence: CSAGDGLAKNIQYF. CDR3 nucleotides: TGCAGCGCCGGTGACGGTCTAGCCAAAAACATTCAGTACTTC.

V and J are TRBV12-3 or TRBV12-4 and TRBJ2-3; maybe TRBD1 (6 bases). The CDR3 has 16 amino acids. The V end was cut by 5 bases, the J end by 1 base, with 16 bases between. The CDR3 here is CASSTPAGAGTDTQYF. The CDR3 DNA reads TGTGCCAGCAGTACTCCAGCAGGGGCGGGCACAGATACGCAGTATTTT.

A remark on this clonotype: A read error is possible here, since a much larger clone lies one base away. The rearrangement joins TRBV11-1 to TRBJ1-3, with D uncertain. Germline values: CDR1 SGHAT, CDR2 FQDESV (reference sequence). This CDR3 has 16 amino acids. CDR3 residues: CASSLISGRTSGTVYF. Written as DNA, the CDR3 is TGTGCCAGCAGCTTAATCTCAGGACGGACGTCAGGCACCGTATATTTT. Using reference TRBV11-1 and TRBJ1-3 for the parts outside the CDR3, the full variable domain is EAEVAQSPRYKITEKSQAVAFWCDPISGHATLYWYRQILGQGPELLVQFQDESVVDDSQLPKDRFSAERLKGVDSTLKIQPAELGDSAMYLCASSLISGRTSGTVYFGEGSWLTVV.

This clonotype was observed a handful of times. The chain links TRBV6-5 to TRBJ2-4; TRBD2 aligns across 7 bases. Germline loops: CDR1 MNHEY, CDR2 SVGAGI. CDR3 length: 13 residues. After removal of 4 bases from V and 6 bases from J, the junction contained 3 bases not matched to a gene. For the CDR3, the DNA is TGTGCCAGCAGTTGGCGGGGGAGAAACATTCAGTACTTC. This translates into CASSWRGRNIQYF.

The CDR3 DNA reads TGTGCCAGCAGCCGTTACGGGGGGACAGGGCTTCCAAGAAACACTGAAGCTTTCTTT. This translates into CASSRYGGTGLPRNTEAFF. This chain joins TRBV6-1 and TRBJ1-1, with TRBD1 matching 9 bases. Losses at the gene ends were 6 bases for V and 2 bases for J; bases not matched to a gene: 19. The V gene's germline CDR1 is MNHNS and CDR2 SASEGT. The CDR3 consists of 19 residues.

V is TRBV25-1 and J is TRBJ1-4; unclear D gene. Deletions cut 5 bases from V and 11 bases from J, with 18 bases between. Looked up from germline, CDR1 is MGHDK and CDR2 is SYGVNS. The CDR3 has 14 residues. The CDR3 reads CASSKEPGNAKLFF. CDR3 in DNA: TGTGCCAGCAGTAAAGAACCGGGTAATGCGAAACTGTTTTTT.

This clonotype appeared a few times. V is TRBV9 and J is TRBJ1-3; D gene ambiguous. The germline V gene has CDR1 SGDLS and CDR2 YYNGEE. This CDR3 contains 14 residues. The ends were cut back, 0 bases at V and 5 bases at J, with 9 bases in the middle. CDR3 bases: TGTGCCAGCAGCGTAGAGGGCACTAGAAACACCATATATTTT. Protein product: CASSVEGTRNTIYF.

The chain's CDR3 is CSVDPKDSLVGEAFF. The DNA of the CDR3 is TGCAGCGTTGACCCCAAGGACAGTTTGGTGGGTGAAGCTTTCTTT. The chain joins TRBV29-1 to TRBJ1-1, with D perhaps matching TRBD1 (6 bases). V shed 3 bases and J shed 7 bases, with 21 bases lying between them. This CDR3 spans 15 amino acids. Germline assignment: CDR1 SQVTM and CDR2 ANQGSEA. Together with reference TRBV29-1 and TRBJ1-1, the CDR3 gives the full variable domain: SAVISQKPSRDICQRGTSLTIQCQVDSQVTMMFWYRQQPGQSLTLIATANQGSEATYESGFVIDKFPISRPNLTFSTLTVSNMSPEDSSIYLCSVDPKDSLVGEAFFGQGTRLTVV.